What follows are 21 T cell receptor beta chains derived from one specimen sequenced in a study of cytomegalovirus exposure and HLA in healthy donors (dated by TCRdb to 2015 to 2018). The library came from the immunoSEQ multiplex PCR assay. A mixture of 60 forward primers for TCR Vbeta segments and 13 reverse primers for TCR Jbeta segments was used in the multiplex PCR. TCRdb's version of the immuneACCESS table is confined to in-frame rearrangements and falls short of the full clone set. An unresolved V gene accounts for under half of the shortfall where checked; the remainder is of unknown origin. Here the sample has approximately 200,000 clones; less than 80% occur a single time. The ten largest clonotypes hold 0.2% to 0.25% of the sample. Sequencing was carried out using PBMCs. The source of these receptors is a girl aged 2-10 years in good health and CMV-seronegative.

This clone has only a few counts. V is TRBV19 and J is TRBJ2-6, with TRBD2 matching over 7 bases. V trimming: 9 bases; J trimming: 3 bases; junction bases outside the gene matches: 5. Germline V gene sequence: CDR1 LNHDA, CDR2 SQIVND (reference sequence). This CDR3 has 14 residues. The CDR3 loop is CASRGDGGANVLTF. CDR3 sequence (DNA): TGTGCCAGCCGGGGGGATGGTGGGGCCAACGTCCTGACTTTC.

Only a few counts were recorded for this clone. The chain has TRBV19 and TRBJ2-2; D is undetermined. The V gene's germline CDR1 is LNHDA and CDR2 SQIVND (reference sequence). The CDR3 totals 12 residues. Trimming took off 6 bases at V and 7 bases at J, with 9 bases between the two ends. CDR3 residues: CASSLSGGELFF. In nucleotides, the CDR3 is TGTGCCAGTAGCCTTTCCGGCGGGGAGCTGTTTTTT.

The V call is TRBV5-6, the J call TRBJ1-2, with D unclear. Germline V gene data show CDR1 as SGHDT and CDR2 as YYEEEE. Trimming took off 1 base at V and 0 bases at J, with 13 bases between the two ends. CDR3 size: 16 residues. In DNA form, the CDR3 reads TGTGCCAGCAGCTTGTTGGAAGAGGAGACTAACTATGGCTACACCTTC. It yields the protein CASSLLEEETNYGYTF.

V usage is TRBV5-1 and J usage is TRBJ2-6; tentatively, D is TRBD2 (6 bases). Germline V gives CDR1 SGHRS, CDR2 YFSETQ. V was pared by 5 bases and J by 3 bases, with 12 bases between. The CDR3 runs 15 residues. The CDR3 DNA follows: TGCGCCAGCAGAATGGGGGGAGGTGGGGCCAACGTCCTGACTTTC. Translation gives CASRMGGGGANVLTF.

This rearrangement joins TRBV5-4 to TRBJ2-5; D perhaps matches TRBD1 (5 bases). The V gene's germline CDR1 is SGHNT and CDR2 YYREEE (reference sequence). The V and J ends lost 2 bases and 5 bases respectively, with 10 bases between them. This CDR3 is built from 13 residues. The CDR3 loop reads CASSFWGVETQYF. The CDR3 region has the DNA TGTGCCAGCAGCTTCTGGGGCGTCGAGACCCAGTACTTC.

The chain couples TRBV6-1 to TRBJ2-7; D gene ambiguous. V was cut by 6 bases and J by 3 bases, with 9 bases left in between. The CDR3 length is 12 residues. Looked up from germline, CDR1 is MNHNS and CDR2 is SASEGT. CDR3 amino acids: CASREHNYEQYF. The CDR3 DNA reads TGTGCCAGCAGAGAACACAACTACGAGCAGTACTTC.

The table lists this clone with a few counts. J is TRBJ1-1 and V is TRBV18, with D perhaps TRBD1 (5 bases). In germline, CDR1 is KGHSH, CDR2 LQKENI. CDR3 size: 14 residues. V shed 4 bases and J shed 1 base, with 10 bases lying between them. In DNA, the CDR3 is TGTGCCAGCTCACAGGGGACTCGGAACACTGAAGCTTTCTTT. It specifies CASSQGTRNTEAFF.

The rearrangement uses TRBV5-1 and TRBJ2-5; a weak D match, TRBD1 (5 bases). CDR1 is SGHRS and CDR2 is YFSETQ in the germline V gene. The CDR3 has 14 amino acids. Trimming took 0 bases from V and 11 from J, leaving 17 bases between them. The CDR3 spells CASSLEGAVREQYF. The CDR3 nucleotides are TGCGCCAGCAGCTTGGAAGGGGCGGTGAGAGAGCAGTACTTC.

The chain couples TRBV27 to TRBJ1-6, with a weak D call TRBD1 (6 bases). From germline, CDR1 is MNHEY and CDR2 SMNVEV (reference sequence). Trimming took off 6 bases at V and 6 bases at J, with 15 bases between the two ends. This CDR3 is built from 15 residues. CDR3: CASREGVISNSPLHF. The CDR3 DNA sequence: TGTGCCAGCAGAGAGGGGGTGATCAGTAATTCACCCCTCCACTTT.

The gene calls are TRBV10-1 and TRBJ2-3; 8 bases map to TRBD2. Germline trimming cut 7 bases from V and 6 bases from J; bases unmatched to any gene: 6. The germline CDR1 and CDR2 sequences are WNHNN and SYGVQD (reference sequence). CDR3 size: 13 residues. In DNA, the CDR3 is TGCGCCAGCAACGAAGCGGGAGTCGATACGCAGTATTTT. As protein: CASNEAGVDTQYF.

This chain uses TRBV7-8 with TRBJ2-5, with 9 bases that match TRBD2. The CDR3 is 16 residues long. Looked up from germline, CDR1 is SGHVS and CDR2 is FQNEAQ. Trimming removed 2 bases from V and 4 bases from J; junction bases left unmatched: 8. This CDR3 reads CASSLLRTSEGETQYF. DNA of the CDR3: TGTGCCAGCAGCTTATTACGGACTAGCGAAGGAGAGACCCAGTACTTC.

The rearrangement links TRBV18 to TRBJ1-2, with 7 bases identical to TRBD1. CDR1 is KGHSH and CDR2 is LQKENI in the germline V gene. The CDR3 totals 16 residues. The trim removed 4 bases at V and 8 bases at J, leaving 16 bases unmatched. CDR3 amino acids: CASSRVGTEALTGYTF. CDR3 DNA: TGTGCCAGCTCACGAGTTGGGACAGAGGCGTTGACGGGCTACACCTTC. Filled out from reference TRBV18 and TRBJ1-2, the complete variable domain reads NAGVMQNPRHLVRRRGQEARLRCSPMKGHSHVYWYRQLPEEGLKFMVYLQKENIIDESGMPKERFSAEFPKEGPSILRIQQVVRGDSAAYFCASSRVGTEALTGYTFGSGTRLTVV.

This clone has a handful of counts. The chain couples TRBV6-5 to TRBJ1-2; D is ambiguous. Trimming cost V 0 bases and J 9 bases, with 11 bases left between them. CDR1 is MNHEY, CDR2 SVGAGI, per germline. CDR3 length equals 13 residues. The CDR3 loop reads CASSYSQTHRYTF. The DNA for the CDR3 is TGTGCCAGCAGTTACTCACAGACCCATCGCTACACCTTC.

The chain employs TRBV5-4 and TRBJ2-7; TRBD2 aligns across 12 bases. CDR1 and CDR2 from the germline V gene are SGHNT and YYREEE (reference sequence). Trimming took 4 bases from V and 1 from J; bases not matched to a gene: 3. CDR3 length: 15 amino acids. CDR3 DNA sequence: TGTGCCAGCAGCCTCGGACTAGCGGGATCCTACGAGCAGTACTTC. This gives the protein CASSLGLAGSYEQYF.

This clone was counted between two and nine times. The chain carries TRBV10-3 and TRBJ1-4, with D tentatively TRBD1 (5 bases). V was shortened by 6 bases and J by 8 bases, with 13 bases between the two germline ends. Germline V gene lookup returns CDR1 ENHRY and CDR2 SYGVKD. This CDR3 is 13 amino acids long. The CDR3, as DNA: TGTGCCATCAGGTCGGGGGGAGGCGAAAAACTGTTTTTT. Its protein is CAIRSGGGEKLFF.

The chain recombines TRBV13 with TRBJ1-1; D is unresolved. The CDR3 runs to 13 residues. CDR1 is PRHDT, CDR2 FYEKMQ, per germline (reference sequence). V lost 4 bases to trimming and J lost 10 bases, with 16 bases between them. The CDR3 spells CASSSDASGRAFF. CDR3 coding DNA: TGTGCCAGCAGCTCCGATGCCTCCGGTCGAGCTTTCTTT.

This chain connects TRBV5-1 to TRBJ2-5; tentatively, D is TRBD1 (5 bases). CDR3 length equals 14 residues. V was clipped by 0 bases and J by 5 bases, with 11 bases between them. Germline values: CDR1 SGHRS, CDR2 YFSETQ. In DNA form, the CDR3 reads TGCGCCAGCAGCTTGGCAGGGTCAGGGGAGACCCAGTACTTC. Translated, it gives CASSLAGSGETQYF.

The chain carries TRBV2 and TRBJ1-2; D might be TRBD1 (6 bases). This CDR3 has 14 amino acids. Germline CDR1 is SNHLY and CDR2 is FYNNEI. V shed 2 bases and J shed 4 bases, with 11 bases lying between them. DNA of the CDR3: TGTGCCAGCAGTGAAACAGGGAAGAGCTATGGCTACACCTTC. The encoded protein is CASSETGKSYGYTF.

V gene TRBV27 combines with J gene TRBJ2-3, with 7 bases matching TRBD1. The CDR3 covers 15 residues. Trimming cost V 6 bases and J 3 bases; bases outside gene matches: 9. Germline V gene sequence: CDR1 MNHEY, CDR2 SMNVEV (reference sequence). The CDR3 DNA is TGTGCCAGCAGGGGTACAGGGGATAGGACAGATACGCAGTATTTT. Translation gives CASRGTGDRTDTQYF.

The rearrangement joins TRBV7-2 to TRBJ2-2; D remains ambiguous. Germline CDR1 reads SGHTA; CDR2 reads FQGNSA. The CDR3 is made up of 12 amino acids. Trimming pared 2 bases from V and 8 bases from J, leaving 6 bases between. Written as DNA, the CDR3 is TGTGCCAGCAGCTTATGGGCGGGGGAGCTGTTTTTT. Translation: CASSLWAGELFF. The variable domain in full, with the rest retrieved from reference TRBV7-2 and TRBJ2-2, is GAGVSQSPSNKVTEKGKDVELRCDPISGHTALYWYRQSLGQGLEFLIYFQGNSAPDKSGLPSDRFSAERTGGSVSTLTIQRTQQEDSAVYLCASSLWAGELFFGEGSRLTVL.

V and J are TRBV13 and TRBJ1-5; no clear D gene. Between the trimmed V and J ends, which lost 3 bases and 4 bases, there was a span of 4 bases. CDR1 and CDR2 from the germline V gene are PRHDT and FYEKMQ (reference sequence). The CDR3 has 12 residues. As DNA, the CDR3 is TGTGCCAGCAGCTTCAGAAATCAGCCCCAGCATTTT. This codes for CASSFRNQPQHF.